Each of the 2 T cell receptor beta chains below was sequenced from the same sample in a study of shared clonotypes between healthy human individuals. Clones were read by immunoSEQ multiplex PCR, and TCRdb kept only the in-frame ones, dropping some. The repertoire has about 2 million clones, about 95% of them found once; the top ten carry roughly 0.13%. Sequenced input: naive CD4+ T cells sorted from blood. Indicated subset: CD45RA+ positively selected. The receptors were sampled from a man aged 18 to 35 in good health.

This clone was counted once. The sample contains more than one DNA sequence encoding this CDR3. The rearrangement joins TRBV5-4 to TRBJ2-3; D tentatively fits TRBD1 or TRBD2 (6 bases each). This CDR3 comprises 15 residues. The germline V and J ends were trimmed by 0 bases and 0 bases, with 8 bases remaining between them. Germline V gene data show CDR1 as SGHNT and CDR2 as YYREEE (reference sequence). This CDR3 is CASSLGGASTDTQYF. The CDR3 nucleotides are TGTGCCAGCAGCTTGGGGGGGGCGAGCACAGATACGCAGTATTTT.

As DNA, the CDR3 is TGCGCCAGCAGCCGAGGACAGGGGATTTGGGGAACTGAAGCTTTCTTT. Translating it yields CASSRGQGIWGTEAFF. The J gene is TRBJ1-1, the V gene TRBV4-1; TRBD1 agrees at 9 bases. Trimming cost V 4 bases and J 5 bases; bases outside gene matches: 11. The CDR3 length is 16 residues. Germline V lookup: CDR1 MGHRA, CDR2 YSYEKL.